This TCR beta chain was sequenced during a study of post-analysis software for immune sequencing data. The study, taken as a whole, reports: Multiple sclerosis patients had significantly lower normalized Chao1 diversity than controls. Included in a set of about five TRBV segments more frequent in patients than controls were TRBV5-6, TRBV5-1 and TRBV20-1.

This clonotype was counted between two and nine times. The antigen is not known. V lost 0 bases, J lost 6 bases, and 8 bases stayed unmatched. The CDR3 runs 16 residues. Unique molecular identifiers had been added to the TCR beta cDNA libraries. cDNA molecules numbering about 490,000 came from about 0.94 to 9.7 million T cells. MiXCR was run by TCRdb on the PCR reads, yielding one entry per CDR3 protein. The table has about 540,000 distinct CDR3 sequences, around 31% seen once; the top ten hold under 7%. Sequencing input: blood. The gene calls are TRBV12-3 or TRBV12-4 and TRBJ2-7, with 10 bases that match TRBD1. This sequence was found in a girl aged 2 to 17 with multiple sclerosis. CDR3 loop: CASSLAVDRGPAEQYF. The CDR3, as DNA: TGTGCCAGCAGTTTAGCGGTCGACAGGGGGCCTGCCGAGCAGTACTTC.